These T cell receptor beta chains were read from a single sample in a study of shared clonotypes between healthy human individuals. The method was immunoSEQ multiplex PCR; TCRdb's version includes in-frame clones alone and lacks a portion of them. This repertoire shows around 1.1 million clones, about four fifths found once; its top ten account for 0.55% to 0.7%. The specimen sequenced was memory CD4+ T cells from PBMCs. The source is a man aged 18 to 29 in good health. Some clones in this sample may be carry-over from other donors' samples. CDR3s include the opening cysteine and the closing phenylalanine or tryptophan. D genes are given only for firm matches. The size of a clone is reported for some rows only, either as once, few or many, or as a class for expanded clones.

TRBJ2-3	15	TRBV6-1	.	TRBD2	TGTGCCAGCAGTGATCCTAGCGGGAGTTCCGATACGCAGTATTTT	CASSDPSGSSDTQYF
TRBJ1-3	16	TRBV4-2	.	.	TGTGCCAGCAGCCCACAAAGGGCCTCCTCTGGAAACACCATATATTTT	CASSPQRASSGNTIYF
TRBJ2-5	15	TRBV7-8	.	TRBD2	TGTGCCAGCAGCTTATTCGGGGGGGTTATTTGGACCCAGTACTTC	CASSLFGGVIWTQYF
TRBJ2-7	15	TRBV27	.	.	TGTGCCAGCAATAAGTTTGCGGGGGCCGCCTCGGAGCAGTACTTC	CASNKFAGAASEQYF
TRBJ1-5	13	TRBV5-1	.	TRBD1	TGCGCCAGCAGCTCGGGACGGGACAGTGCCCAGCATTTT	CASSSGRDSAQHF
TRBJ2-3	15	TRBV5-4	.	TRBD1	TGTGCCAGCAGCCCGGGGACAGGTGGGGGAGATACGCAGTATTTT	CASSPGTGGGDTQYF
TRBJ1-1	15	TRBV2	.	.	TGTGCCAGCGGGCGTCTTTCAGGGAGGAACACTGAAGCTTTCTTT	CASGRLSGRNTEAFF
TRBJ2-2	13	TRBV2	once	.	TGTGCCAGCAACCTAGCCCCCCCCGGGGAGCTGTTTTTT	CASNLAPPGELFF
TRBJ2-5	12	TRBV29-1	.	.	TGCAGCGTTTCGTCGGGCCAAGAGACCCAGTACTTC	CSVSSGQETQYF
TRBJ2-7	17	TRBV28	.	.	TGTGCCAGCAGTTTAAGGTCTGGCGGTGGTACCTCCTACGAGCAGTACTTC	CASSLRSGGGTSYEQYF
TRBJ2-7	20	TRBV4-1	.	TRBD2	TGCGCCAGCAGCCAAGAGATGCGAGTAGCGGGAGGTAAACGAGGGGACGAGCAGTACTTC	CASSQEMRVAGGKRGDEQYF
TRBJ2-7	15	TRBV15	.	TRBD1	TGTGCCACCAGGCCCGGGACAGCTGGTCTCTACGAGCAGTACTTC	CATRPGTAGLYEQYF
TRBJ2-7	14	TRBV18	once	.	TGTGCCAGCTCTTCCCCGCTGGTAAAGGGCGAGCAGTACTTC	CASSSPLVKGEQYF
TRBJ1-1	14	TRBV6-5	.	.	TGTGCCAGCAGTTACTTGCGGTCCAACACTGAAGCTTTCTTT	CASSYLRSNTEAFF
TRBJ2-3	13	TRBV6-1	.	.	TGTGCCACCCTCCAGGCTAGCACAGATACGCAGTATTTT	CATLQASTDTQYF
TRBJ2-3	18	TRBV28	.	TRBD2	TGTGCCAGCAGTTCCTTGACTAGCGGGCCTCCGAGCACAGATACGCAGTATTTT	CASSSLTSGPPSTDTQYF
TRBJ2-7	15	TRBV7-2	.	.	TGTGCCAGCAGCTTAGTAGATGACACTCACTACGAGCAGTACTTC	CASSLVDDTHYEQYF
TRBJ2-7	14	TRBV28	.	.	TGTGCCAGCAGTCTGGGGGGGCGAACGTACGAGCAGTACTTC	CASSLGGRTYEQYF
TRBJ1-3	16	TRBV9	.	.	TGTGCCAGCAGCTCCAATTCGATCTACCCTGGAAACACCATATATTTT	CASSSNSIYPGNTIYF
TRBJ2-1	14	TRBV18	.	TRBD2	TGTGCCAGCTCACCTGGACTAGCCCACAATGAGCAGTTCTTC	CASSPGLAHNEQFF
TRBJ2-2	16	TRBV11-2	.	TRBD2	TGTGCCAGCAGCCCCGGGACTAGCGGGAGGGCCGGGGAGCTGTTTTTT	CASSPGTSGRAGELFF
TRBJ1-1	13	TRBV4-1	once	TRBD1	TGCGCCAGCAGCCCCCGGGACAGCCCTGAAGCTTTCTTT	CASSPRDSPEAFF
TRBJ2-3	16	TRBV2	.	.	TGTGCCAGCAGCCTCCGGCGGTCCTTAAGCACAGATACGCAGTATTTT	CASSLRRSLSTDTQYF
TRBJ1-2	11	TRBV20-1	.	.	TGCAGTGTATGGGGAAACTATGGCTACACCTTC	CSVWGNYGYTF
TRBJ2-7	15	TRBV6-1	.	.	TGTGCCAGCAGCAGGACAGTTCTTAACACCTACGAGCAGTACTTC	CASSRTVLNTYEQYF
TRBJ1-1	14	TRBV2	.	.	TGTGCCAGCAGTGAGGATAACAGGGCTACTGAAGCTTTCTTT	CASSEDNRATEAFF
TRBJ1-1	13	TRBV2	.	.	TGTGCCAGCCGGTTAGGGACTCACACTGAAGCTTTCTTT	CASRLGTHTEAFF
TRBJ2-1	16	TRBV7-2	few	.	TGTGCCAGCAGCTTAAGGTCGGGTCGACAATACAATGAGCAGTTCTTC	CASSLRSGRQYNEQFF
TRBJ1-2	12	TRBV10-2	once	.	TGCGCCAGCAGCCCAGAGCCCTATGGCTACACCTTC	CASSPEPYGYTF
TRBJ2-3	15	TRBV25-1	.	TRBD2	TGTGCCAGCAGTGTAGCGGGAGGCCTCACAGATACGCAGTATTTT	CASSVAGGLTDTQYF
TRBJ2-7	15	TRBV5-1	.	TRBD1	TGCGCCAGTACGTCCGGGACAGGGTTTCCCAACGAGCAGTACTTC	CASTSGTGFPNEQYF
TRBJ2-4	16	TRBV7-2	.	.	TGTGCCAGCAGCTTAGCGGCCAGCGCTGGCAAAAACATTCAGTACTTC	CASSLAASAGKNIQYF
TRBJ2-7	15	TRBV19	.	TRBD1	TGTGCCAGTAGTGAAAACAGGGGGGATACCTACGAGCAGTACTTC	CASSENRGDTYEQYF
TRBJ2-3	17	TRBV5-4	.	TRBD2	TGTGCCAGCAGTCTGAGGGGACTAGCGGTGGGGATACAAACGCAGTATTTT	CASSLRGLAVGIQTQYF
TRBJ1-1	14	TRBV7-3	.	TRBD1	TGTGCCAGCAGCTATGGAGGGGGCTCAACTGAAGCTTTCTTT	CASSYGGGSTEAFF
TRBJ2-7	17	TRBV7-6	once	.	TGTGCCAGCAGCCGAATACAACAGGGCGGGGTAGCCTACGAGCAGTACTTC	CASSRIQQGGVAYEQYF
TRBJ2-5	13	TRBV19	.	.	TGTGCCAGTAGTTCGCGGACGGGGGAGACCCAGTACTTC	CASSSRTGETQYF